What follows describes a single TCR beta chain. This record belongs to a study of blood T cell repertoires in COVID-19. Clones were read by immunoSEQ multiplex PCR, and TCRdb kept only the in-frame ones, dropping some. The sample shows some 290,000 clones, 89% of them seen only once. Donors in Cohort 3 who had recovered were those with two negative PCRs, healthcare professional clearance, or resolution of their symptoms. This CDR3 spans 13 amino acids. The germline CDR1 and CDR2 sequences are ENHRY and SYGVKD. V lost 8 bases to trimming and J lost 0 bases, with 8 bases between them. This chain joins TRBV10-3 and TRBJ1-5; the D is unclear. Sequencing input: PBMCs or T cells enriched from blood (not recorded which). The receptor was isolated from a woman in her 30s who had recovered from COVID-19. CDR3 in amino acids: CAIARDSNQPQHF. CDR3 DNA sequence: TGTGCCATCGCAAGAGATAGCAATCAGCCCCAGCATTTT.